The 14 T cell receptor beta chains below come from one sample, sequenced in a study of Tregs in tolerant kidney transplant recipients. Here immunoSEQ multiplex PCR was the method, and the copy in TCRdb shows in-frame clones only, minus some. The table lists some 90,000 clones, more than 80% of them singletons, with roughly 5% in the top ten. Source material: CD8+ T cells from blood. The receptors originated from a human donor in good health.

The chain recombines TRBV19 with TRBJ2-3, with D unclear. Trimming took 8 bases from V and 2 from J, leaving 8 bases between them. The V gene's germline CDR1 is LNHDA and CDR2 SQIVND (reference sequence). CDR3 length: 12 residues. The CDR3: CASSGITDTQYF. As DNA, the CDR3 is TGTGCCAGTTCGGGTATCACAGATACGCAGTATTTT.

J is TRBJ2-1 and V is TRBV21-1; the D segment call TRBD1 is taken from the table without a DNA check. TRBV21-1 is annotated as a pseudogene. There are 13 residues in the CDR3. CDR3 sequence: CASSRTQGNEQFF. CDR3 sequence (DNA): TGTGCCAGCAGCAGAACCCAGGGTAATGAGCAGTTCTTC.

This rearrangement joins TRBV5-6 to TRBJ2-1; no definite D call. Germline CDR1 is SGHDT and CDR2 is YYEEEE. The V end was cut by 0 bases, the J end by 14 bases, with 12 bases between. The CDR3 runs to 12 residues. The DNA of the CDR3 is TGTGCCAGCAGCTTGGTTCCCAGGACGAAGTTCTTC. This encodes CASSLVPRTKFF.

The CDR3 DNA follows: TGTGCCAGTAGTATAGGTTGGGGGACTGAGCAGTTCTTC. Protein product: CASSIGWGTEQFF. The gene calls are TRBV19 and TRBJ2-1; D may correspond to TRBD1 or TRBD2 (5 bases each). Germline CDR1 reads LNHDA; CDR2 reads SQIVND (reference sequence). This CDR3 has 13 residues. V was trimmed by 1 base and J by 9 bases, leaving 10 bases between them. Combining the CDR3 with reference TRBV19 and TRBJ2-1 gives the whole variable domain DGGITQSPKYLFRKEGQNVTLSCEQNLNHDAMYWYRQDPGQGLRLIYYSQIVNDFQKGDIAEGYSVSREKKESFPLTVTSAQKNPTAFYLCASSIGWGTEQFFGPGTRLTVL.

The chain has TRBV25-1 and TRBJ2-5; 8 bases are shared with TRBD1. The CDR3 sequence is 14 residues long. The germline V gene encodes CDR1 MGHDK and CDR2 SYGVNS. J lost 4 bases, V lost 5 bases, and 6 bases had no gene match. For the CDR3, the DNA is TGTGCCAGCAGTCTTCGGACAGGGCGAGAGACCCAGTACTTC. It is translated as CASSLRTGRETQYF.

The chain has TRBV29-1 and TRBJ2-2; weak D call: TRBD1 (6 bases). The CDR3 runs 15 residues. CDR1 and CDR2 from the germline V gene are SQVTM and ANQGSEA. The V gene lost 3 bases and the J gene lost 6 bases, with 17 bases spanning the gap. CDR3 bases: TGCAGCGTTGAGGGTATTAGGGGGTTTGCCGGGGAGCTGTTTTTT. Translating it yields CSVEGIRGFAGELFF.

V gene TRBV6-6 combines with J gene TRBJ2-7; D ambiguous. Trimming stripped 5 bases from V and 0 bases from J, with 8 bases between. Germline V lookup: CDR1 MNHNY, CDR2 SVGAGI (reference sequence). The CDR3 has 13 residues. The CDR3 DNA reads TGTGCCAGCAGTACGATAGACTCCTACGAGCAGTACTTC. It specifies CASSTIDSYEQYF.

The chain links TRBV27 to TRBJ1-5, with a tentative D call TRBD1 (5 bases). Germline loops: CDR1 MNHEY, CDR2 SMNVEV (reference sequence). V lost 2 bases and J 6 bases, leaving 8 bases between the germline ends. This CDR3 region has 13 residues. CDR3 in amino acids: CASSLGAVQPQHF. DNA of the CDR3: TGTGCCAGCAGTTTAGGGGCAGTTCAGCCCCAGCATTTT.

The rearrangement uses TRBV2 and TRBJ2-7; no definite D call. There are 11 residues in the CDR3. Trimming took off 5 bases at V and 4 bases at J, with 6 bases between the two ends. Per the germline V gene, CDR1 is SNHLY and CDR2 is FYNNEI. CDR3 sequence (DNA): TGTGCCAGCAGTCCCCAGTACGAGCAGTACTTC. Its translation is CASSPQYEQYF.

The chain couples TRBV27 to TRBJ2-1, with a possible D match to TRBD2 (5 bases). Germline V gene sequence: CDR1 MNHEY, CDR2 SMNVEV (reference sequence). The CDR3 is made up of 11 amino acids. V shed 6 bases and J shed 7 bases, with 7 bases lying between them. This chain's CDR3 is CASRGRNEQFF. The CDR3 nucleotides read TGTGCCAGCAGGGGGAGAAATGAGCAGTTCTTC.

V usage is TRBV4-1 and J usage is TRBJ2-5; 8 positions match TRBD1. The CDR3 contains 16 residues. The V and J ends lost 1 base and 3 bases, in that order; junction bases with no gene match: 7. Germline CDR1 reads MGHRA; CDR2 reads YSYEKL. CDR3: CASSQADREGEETQYF. As DNA, the CDR3 is TGCGCCAGCAGCCAAGCGGACAGGGAAGGAGAAGAGACCCAGTACTTC.

The rearrangement uses TRBV7-9 and TRBJ1-2; D uncertain. The CDR3 spans 12 residues. Germline CDR1 SEHNR, CDR2 FQNEAQ (reference sequence). The V gene lost 2 bases and the J gene lost 4 bases, with 5 bases spanning the gap. The CDR3 DNA sequence: TGTGCCAGCAGCTTACTCGCCTATGGCTACACCTTC. This translates into CASSLLAYGYTF. Complete variable domain (other parts from reference TRBV7-9 and TRBJ1-2): DTGVSQNPRHKITKRGQNVTFRCDPISEHNRLYWYRQTLGQGPEFLTYFQNEAQLEKSRLLSDRFSAERPKGSFSTLEIQRTEQGDSAMYLCASSLLAYGYTFGSGTRLTVV.

This chain joins TRBV13 and TRBJ1-1; tentatively, D is TRBD1 (5 bases). Trimming shortened V by 8 bases and J by 5 bases, and 18 bases separated the two germline ends. The length of the CDR3 is 14 residues. Germline-derived CDR1 and CDR2 are PRHDT and FYEKMQ (reference sequence). In DNA form, the CDR3 reads TGTGCCAGCTCCCGTCCCGGGGCAGGGACTGAAGCTTTCTTT. Translated, it gives CASSRPGAGTEAFF.

The chain has TRBV15 and TRBJ2-1, with 7 nucleotides matching TRBD2. The ends lost 1 base at V and 6 bases at J; junction bases unmatched: 9. The CDR3 is 16 amino acids. Germline CDR1 reads LNHNV; CDR2 reads YYDKDF (reference sequence). CDR3 region: CATSRAFAGAGNEQFF. The CDR3 DNA sequence: TGTGCCACCAGCAGAGCTTTTGCGGGAGCCGGCAATGAGCAGTTCTTC.